One sample yielded the 26 T cell receptor beta chains listed below, sequenced in a study of high-grade serous ovarian cancer treatment subgroups. Tumor samples were taken before definitive surgery or chemotherapy. Libraries were prepared by immunoSEQ multiplex PCR; TCRdb keeps only in-frame clonotypes and omits some of them. The table lists 2,000 to 2,500 clones, 75% of them singletons. The sample comprised tumor tissue. These receptors came from a human donor with high-grade serous ovarian cancer.

The V and J genes are TRBV11-3 and TRBJ2-7; either TRBD1 or TRBD2 may fit D (5 bases each). The CDR3 length is 13 residues. Germline CDR1 and CDR2: SGHNT and YENEEA. Trimming removed 4 bases from V and 7 bases from J, with 14 bases in between. As DNA, the CDR3 is TGTGCCAGCAGCTCAGGGCCAGGGAGAGAGCAGTACGTC. As protein: CASSSGPGREQYV.

CDR3 region: CASSLADRGIGYTF. CDR3 sequence (DNA): TGTGCCAGCAGCTTAGCTGACAGGGGGATCGGCTACACCTTC. The chain couples TRBV11-3 to TRBJ1-2; 9 bases line up with TRBD1. Germline lookup yields CDR1 SGHNT and CDR2 YENEEA. This CDR3 is 14 amino acids long. Losses at the gene ends were 1 base for V and 8 bases for J; bases not matched to a gene: 5.

J is TRBJ1-1 and V is TRBV18; 7 bases map to TRBD1. CDR1 and CDR2 (germline): KGHSH, LQKENI. V was clipped by 4 bases and J by 2 bases; unmatched bases: 4. The CDR3 spans 14 residues. CDR3 loop: CASSQGQLNTEAFF. In nucleotides, the CDR3 is TGTGCCAGCTCACAGGGACAGCTAAACACTGAAGCTTTCTTT.

The chain uses TRBV6-6 and TRBJ1-6, with D perhaps TRBD1 (6 bases). The CDR3 is 15 amino acids. Trimming left V 2 bases short and J 9 bases short, with 14 bases between. CDR1 and CDR2 from the germline V gene are MNHNY and SVGAGI (reference sequence). CDR3 DNA sequence: TGTGCCAGCAGTTACAGCCCCAGGGGTAGTTCACCCCTCCACTTT. This translates into CASSYSPRGSSPLHF.

V usage is TRBV4-2 and J usage is TRBJ1-2; a possible D gene is TRBD1 (5 bases). In germline, CDR1 is LGHNA, CDR2 YNFKEQ. CDR3 length: 17 residues. The V end was cut by 4 bases, the J end by 6 bases, with 24 bases between. In DNA, the CDR3 is TGTGCCAGCAGCCCTTTCCGGGAGATCCCTCAGGGCAATGGCTACACCTTC. It encodes CASSPFREIPQGNGYTF.

In this sample, this clone turned up a few times. The chain recombines TRBV28 with TRBJ1-1, with 7 bases that match TRBD1. Germline values: CDR1 MDHEN, CDR2 SYDVKM. The CDR3 loop spans 13 amino acids. After removal of 6 bases from V and 4 bases from J, the junction contained 5 bases not matched to a gene. CDR3 DNA sequence: TGTGCCAGCAGGAGACAGGGACTCACTGAAGCTTTCTTT. It specifies CASRRQGLTEAFF.

J is TRBJ2-7 and V is TRBV7-8; D remains unclear. The V and J ends lost 2 bases and 3 bases respectively, with 14 bases between them. Germline V lookup: CDR1 SGHVS, CDR2 FQNEAQ. CDR3 length: 15 residues. CDR3: CASSLSPGSHYEQYV. The CDR3 nucleotides read TGTGCCAGCAGCTTAAGTCCCGGGTCTCACTACGAGCAGTACGTC.

This clone has just a few counts. This chain connects TRBV5-4 to TRBJ2-3; possible D gene TRBD1, 5 bases. The CDR3 contains 12 residues. Trimming left V 4 bases short and J 8 bases short, with 11 bases between. Germline V CDR1 and CDR2: SGHNT, YYREEE (reference sequence). The CDR3 loop is CASSQKGPTQYF. The CDR3 region has the DNA TGTGCCAGCAGCCAAAAGGGGCCTACGCAGTATTTT. The whole variable domain, remainder taken from reference TRBV5-4 and TRBJ2-3, is ETGVTQSPTHLIKTRGQQVTLRCSSQSGHNTVSWYQQALGQGPQFIFQYYREEENGRGNFPPRFSGLQFPNYSSELNVNALELDDSALYLCASSQKGPTQYFGPGTRLTVL.

The chain employs TRBV30 and TRBJ1-5; 9 nucleotides align to TRBD1. CDR1 GTSNPN and CDR2 SVGIG come from the germline V gene (reference sequence). Losses at the gene ends were 0 bases for V and 2 bases for J; bases not matched to a gene: 2. CDR3 length: 15 amino acids. CDR3 in amino acids: CAWSVQGAGNQPQHF. CDR3 bases: TGTGCCTGGAGTGTACAGGGGGCGGGCAATCAGCCCCAGCATTTT. The whole variable domain, remainder taken from reference TRBV30 and TRBJ1-5, is SQTIHQWPATLVQPVGSPLSLECTVEGTSNPNLYWYRQAAGRGLQLLFYSVGIGQISSEVPQNLSASRPQDRQFILSSKKLLLSDSGFYLCAWSVQGAGNQPQHFGDGTRLSIL.

The CDR3 DNA is TGTGCCAGCAGCTTCTTTTATTCGGGGTACACCGGGGAGCTGTTTTTT. Protein sequence: CASSFFYSGYTGELFF. The chain couples TRBV5-6 to TRBJ2-2, with a tentative D call TRBD2 (5 bases). The CDR3 runs 16 residues. In germline, CDR1 is SGHDT, CDR2 YYEEEE. The V gene lost 2 bases and the J gene lost 3 bases, with 14 bases spanning the gap.

The V and J genes are TRBV5-6 and TRBJ2-7, with D unresolved. Germline V gene data show CDR1 as SGHDT and CDR2 as YYEEEE. The ends were cut back, 4 bases at V and 4 bases at J, with 15 bases in the middle. The CDR3 has 14 residues. This CDR3 is CASSRWNSRYEQYV. The CDR3 DNA reads as TGTGCCAGCAGCCGGTGGAACAGCCGATACGAGCAGTACGTC.

The chain links TRBV7-2 to TRBJ1-1; D is unclear. The CDR3 totals 14 residues. The germline gives CDR1 SGHTA, CDR2 FQGNSA. V was clipped by 5 bases and J by 4 bases, with 14 bases between them. The CDR3 protein is CASSPVSFVTEAFF. The CDR3 nucleotides read TGTGCCAGCAGCCCCGTCTCGTTCGTCACTGAAGCTTTCTTT. The full variable domain, its missing parts supplied by reference TRBV7-2 and TRBJ1-1, is GAGVSQSPSNKVTEKGKDVELRCDPISGHTALYWYRQSLGQGLEFLIYFQGNSAPDKSGLPSDRFSAERTGGSVSTLTIQRTQQEDSAVYLCASSPVSFVTEAFFGQGTRLTVV.

The chain couples TRBV28 to TRBJ2-2; D remains ambiguous. This CDR3 has 15 residues. V dropped 5 bases and J dropped 5 bases, with 15 bases sitting between them. Per germline, CDR1 MDHEN and CDR2 SYDVKM. The CDR3 region is CASSQHYLGTGELFF. The CDR3 nucleotides read TGTGCCAGCAGTCAACACTATCTGGGGACCGGGGAGCTGTTTTTT.

The chain joins TRBV28 to TRBJ1-5; D may be TRBD1 (6 bases). The CDR3 contains 14 residues. Trimming pared 1 base from V and 6 bases from J, leaving 10 bases between. CDR1 is MDHEN, CDR2 SYDVKM, per germline. CDR3 in DNA: TGTGCCAGCAGTTTATCGGGGGCGGTTCAGCCCCAGCATTTT. This codes for CASSLSGAVQPQHF.

This sequence joins TRBV5-1 and TRBJ1-1; 9 nucleotides match TRBD1. V trimming: 4 bases; J trimming: 3 bases; junction bases outside the gene matches: 4. The CDR3 length is 14 residues. Germline values: CDR1 SGHRS, CDR2 YFSETQ. The CDR3 spells CASSGGQGYTEAFF. The DNA for the CDR3 is TGCGCCAGCAGCGGGGGACAGGGTTACACTGAAGCTTTCTTT.

This clone was seen a handful of times. The chain couples TRBV4-3 to TRBJ1-1; D unresolved. This CDR3 spans 15 amino acids. Germline CDR1 and CDR2: LGHNA and YSLEER. V gave up 0 bases and J gave up 5 bases, with 13 bases separating them. CDR3 nucleotides: TGCGCCAGCAGCCAAGATCTGGCCGGGCGGACTGAAGCTTTCTTT. Translation: CASSQDLAGRTEAFF.

This chain links TRBV7-2 with TRBJ2-3; D gene unclear. Germline values: CDR1 SGHTA, CDR2 FQGNSA. Trimming took off 1 base at V and 7 bases at J, with 9 bases between the two ends. The CDR3 consists of 13 residues. CDR3 nucleotides: TGTGCCAGCAGCTTAGATATTATGAATACGCAGTATTTT. Translation gives CASSLDIMNTQYF.

In this sample, this clone turned up once. J is TRBJ2-7 and V is TRBV7-2; TRBD1 matches at 7 bases. The CDR3 is 14 amino acids. In germline, CDR1 is SGHTA, CDR2 FQGNSA. With 3 bases clipped from V and 7 bases from J, the junction kept 9 bases outside the gene matches. As DNA, the CDR3 is TGTGCCAGCAGCTTTACAGGGGCCAAGGGGGAGCAGTACGTC. It codes for CASSFTGAKGEQYV.

This clone was detected once. This sequence joins TRBV28 and TRBJ2-5, with 9 bases identical to TRBD1. Germline CDR1 is MDHEN and CDR2 is SYDVKM. This CDR3 comprises 16 residues. The V gene end was trimmed by 5 bases and the J gene end by 2 bases; junction bases not matched to a gene: 9. This chain's CDR3 is CASSQPGQGKQETQYF. The CDR3 coding sequence is TGTGCCAGCAGTCAGCCGGGACAGGGAAAACAAGAGACCCAGTACTTC.

The rearrangement uses TRBV11-2 and TRBJ1-2; a possible D gene is TRBD1 (6 bases). The CDR3 is made up of 14 amino acids. Deletions cut 5 bases from V and 7 bases from J, with 17 bases between. Germline V lookup: CDR1 SGHAT, CDR2 FQNNGV. CDR3 DNA: TGTGCCAGCAGCCAACAGGGTAGCATTGGTGGCTACACCTTC. This translates into CASSQQGSIGGYTF.

V is TRBV28 and J is TRBJ2-2; either TRBD1 or TRBD2 may supply D (5 bases each). Germline CDR1 MDHEN, CDR2 SYDVKM. The length of the CDR3 is 14 residues. V lost 3 bases, J lost 3 bases, and 8 bases lay in between. CDR3 nucleotide sequence: TGTGCCAGCAGTTTTGGGGGTTACACCGGGGAGCTGTTTTTT. Translation gives CASSFGGYTGELFF.

The chain employs TRBV7-3 and TRBJ1-6, with TRBD1 as a possible D gene (6 bases). This CDR3 region has 15 residues. V was shortened by 5 bases and J by 7 bases, with 15 bases between the two germline ends. CDR1 and CDR2 from the germline V gene are SGHTA and FQGTGA. The CDR3: CASSAFGGRNSPLHF. CDR3 bases: TGTGCCAGCAGCGCCTTCGGGGGCCGGAATTCACCCCTCCACTTT.

The chain combines TRBV7-2 with TRBJ1-1; D call uncertain. V lost 1 base and J 1 base, leaving 13 bases between the germline ends. This CDR3 has 16 residues. Germline CDR1 and CDR2: SGHTA and FQGNSA. The CDR3 sequence: CASSLVRNGENTEAFF. The CDR3 nucleotides are TGTGCCAGCAGCTTAGTTCGAAACGGAGAGAACACTGAAGCTTTCTTT.

The chain recombines TRBV27 with TRBJ2-2, with 8 bases that match TRBD1. There are 16 residues in the CDR3. Trimming removed 10 bases from V and 3 bases from J; junction bases left unmatched: 13. Germline CDR1 and CDR2: MNHEY and SMNVEV (reference sequence). The CDR3 DNA reads TGTGCCACCCTGAGAGTTCCGGGACAGGACACCGGGGAGCTGTTTTTT. This encodes CATLRVPGQDTGELFF.

V and J are TRBV28 and TRBJ2-7, with D perhaps matching TRBD1 (6 bases). Per germline, CDR1 MDHEN and CDR2 SYDVKM. This CDR3 is 14 amino acids long. Trimming took 5 bases from V and 2 from J, leaving 13 bases between them. In DNA, the CDR3 is TGTGCCAGCAGTCGACAGGAACCCCCCTACGAGCAGTACGTC. Encoded protein: CASSRQEPPYEQYV.

This clone showed up just once. The chain couples TRBV7-2 to TRBJ2-7; D is perhaps TRBD1 (6 bases). Germline CDR1 and CDR2: SGHTA and FQGNSA. The V end lost 5 bases, the J end lost 4 bases, and 12 bases lay between the germline ends. This CDR3 region has 13 residues. The CDR3 coding sequence is TGTGCCAGCAGCCAACAGGGAAAGTACGAGCAGTACTTC. As protein: CASSQQGKYEQYF.